This T cell receptor (beta chain) originates from a study of tumor-infiltrating lymphocytes in primary liver carcinoma. Whole-study findings and limits: A significantly higher top-250-clone fraction was found in tumors than in blood (p = 0.039).

With a constant-region primer, TCR beta cDNA was made from around 520 ng of total RNA. Modified slightly, ARM-PCR produced TCR beta libraries over three nested multiplex PCR rounds. Using its own MiXCR run on the multiplex PCR reads, TCRdb lists one record per CDR3 protein. Counted here are fewer than 250,000 distinct CDR3 sequences, around four fifths occurring once; the ten biggest clones make up about a sixth. Unsorted bulk tissue, roughly 20-33 mg of it, served as the source for co-extraction of RNA and DNA. To note about this clonotype: Its specificity is unknown. Compared with germline, one end of the junction differs, possibly owing to a read error.

Source material: tumor tissue from primary liver carcinoma. The sequence derives from a middle-aged man with primary liver carcinoma and hepatitis B virus infection.

The CDR3 spells CASSAHLGGTNTGEPFF. The CDR3 DNA is TGCGCCAGCAGCGCCCACTTGGGCGGAACGAACACAGGGGAGCCGTTTTTT. J is TRBJ2-2 and V is TRBV5-1; 7 bases agree with TRBD1. The length of the CDR3 is 17 residues. CDR1 is SGHRS and CDR2 is YFSETQ in the germline V gene.